This TCR beta chain was recovered during a study of blood T cells in healthy people across ages (dated by TCRdb to 2013 to 2016). In terms of the full investigation: In model experiments, roughly one uniquely barcoded TCR beta cDNA molecule per two T cells was captured by template switching. Two additional independent replicas of 1 million unique cDNA reads from the same blood draw were analyzed for two donors (one aged 18 to 29 and one aged 80 or older). Donors were grouped into four age groups: young (average approximately 16 years), middle-aged (39), aged (around 60) and long-lived (about 82). Age-related changes in TCR beta repertoire diversity were measured in the study by deep sequencing normalized with unique cDNA molecular identifiers.

To prepare the library, 5' RACE was applied. The instrument given in TCRdb is Illumina HiSeq 2500. A second about 7 to 11 cycle PCR used a sample-barcoded 5' primer and a J-beta primer mix. A unique molecular identifier was introduced onto each TCR beta cDNA molecule by a template-switch 5' adaptor carrying 12 random nucleotides. Each sample yielded at least 2.5 million CDR3-containing paired-end reads. First-strand cDNA synthesis was performed from all RNA using the Mint cDNA synthesis kit, with priming by a TRBC-specific oligonucleotide. Following uracil-DNA glycosylase treatment, all cDNA underwent a first 18-cycle PCR with the universal primers M1SS and BC2_uni_R. In the source study's methods: For normalization, 1 million high-quality reads, each with a distinct molecular identifier, were randomly selected from each sample. Instead of being binned into consensus sequences, reads that shared molecular identifiers were thrown out. MiTCR, with a Q25 quality threshold and the strictest error-elimination algorithm, was used for CDR3 identification, clonotype clustering and error correction. A nonparametric unseen species model using Euler transformation provided a lower-bound estimate of total TCR beta diversity. Using fastp trimming at Q25 and MiXCR clonotype assembly, TCRdb reanalyzed the public sequencing data and kept in-frame beta chains. Each CDR3 protein appears once, grouped with its most common genes and DNA. TCRdb's processing, not the authors', yielded these V and J calls. A total of approximately 960,000 distinct CDR3 sequences appear in this sample, about 28% of them only once. Roughly 10% of the sample is in the top ten clones.

Overall study results and their limits: Estimates of total diversity based on one million sequenced T cells were considered lower bounds and underestimates. The percentage of naive T cells measured by flow cytometry correlated strongly with observed TCR beta diversity. Observed TCR beta diversity per million T cells fell roughly linearly with age, and a significant reduction was already apparent by age around 36. The long-lived group showed more naive CD4+ T cells, fewer expanded clones and increased TCR diversity than the aged group, suggesting age selection. Because profiling used bulk unsorted PBMCs, naive and antigen-experienced compartments could not be compared conclusively. The CMV infection status of donors was not known, potentially confounding age-related changes in expanded clonotypes.

The germline V gene encodes CDR1 SGHRS and CDR2 YFSETQ. From the cysteine up to the phenylalanine, the CDR3 has a length of 16 residues. The sequence is cut down to CDR3 DNA, 48 bases in frame from base 1. Deletion took 4 bases off V and 2 bases off J, with a span of 19 bases between the germline ends. In this sample, this clonotype turned up many times. Its antigen has not been determined. Per-base quality was not reported, and no clone a single base away is much larger than it. Systemically healthy Caucasian individuals from Russia, 35 to 50 in total and aged about 6 to 95 years, were included as donors. Each donor gave 9.5 to 10 milliliters of peripheral blood, drawn into EDTA-treated Vacutainer tubes. Ficoll-Paque density-gradient centrifugation was used to isolate PBMCs, with at least 6.5 million per sample. Trizol reagent was used to extract total RNA from PBMCs, with at least 6 micrograms per sample. For every donor, an aliquot of PBMCs went through flow cytometry to measure the percentages of naive CD45RAhigh/CD27high T cells.

These data also featured in a second study, about T cells of mothers and their children. Drawing on the second study: Nine systemically healthy Caucasian individuals served as donors, namely three mothers together with their six children. cDNA synthesis used all of the extracted RNA, with 1.5 ug of RNA in each 15 ul reaction. In the second PCR, the M1S primer added sample barcodes and 2-4 random nucleotides. Over 8.5 million TCR beta CDR3 reads were obtained for each mother, and around 3 million reads were obtained for each child. In both related and unrelated pairs, thymic selection shapes the output of TCR recombination in a similar way, with inherited differences having only a minor effect. Normalized repertoire overlap in related mother-child pairs was always slightly higher than in unrelated mother-child pairs, but the difference was never significant. With a sensitivity of about 100 clones per million clonotypes, no persistent microchimeric T cell clones were detected. To look for features that set related mother-child pairs apart from unrelated individuals, the researchers ran deep NGS to compare the TCR beta repertoires of mothers and children. On average, the children were around 11 +/- 4 years old, while the mothers were approximately 41 +/- 4 years old. After adapter ligation was performed with NEBNext reagents, the libraries were sequenced on an Illumina HiSeq 2000 with 100+100 nt paired-end reads. Mother and child libraries were prepared a month apart and sequenced in separate runs to prevent cross-contamination. Between roughly 500,000 and 2,000,000 distinct TCR beta clonotypes were identified per donor. Naive TCR beta clonotypes were estimated from low-frequency clonotypes matched to each donor's FACS-determined naive share, without sorting.

Sequences were obtained from blood. The rearranged chain carries TRBV5-1 and TRBJ2-7; the D region possibly corresponds to TRBD2 (6 bases align). This clonotype was sampled from a woman in her forties in good health. CDR3 region: CASSPKGTSLTYEQYF. Read as DNA, the sequence is TGCGCCAGCAGCCCTAAGGGGACTTCCCTAACCTACGAGCAGTACTTC.